At least ten counts were recorded for the clone carrying this TCR beta chain. Its antigen is not identified. This CDR3 has 16 amino acids. Germline V gene lookup returns CDR1 LNHDA and CDR2 SQIVND (reference sequence). V was clipped by 1 base and J by 6 bases; unmatched bases: 10. Template material for TCR beta VDJ and CDR3 profiling consisted of genomic DNA. Via MiXCR, TCRdb re-called the reads, giving one row per CDR3 protein. The sample includes 200,000 or so distinct CDR3 sequences, 64% of them seen just once. The data stem from a study of CD8+CD57+ T cells in acquired aplastic anemia. Study details: DNA per sorted CD4+ or CD8+ sample ranged about 0.19 to 30 ug, averaging around 3 ug.

Whole-study findings and limits: Between patients and controls, CD8+ Simpson's diversity did not vary significantly. There were 25 to 35 CD8+ CDR3 sequences that occurred in both patients and controls.

The origin of this receptor is a human donor with severe aplastic anemia or a healthy control (not recorded which). The J gene is TRBJ2-7, the V gene TRBV19; 9 positions match TRBD1. The sequencing input was sorted CD4+, CD8+, or CD8+CD57+ T cells (not recorded which) from PBMCs. The CDR3: CASSIGDRGWPGEQYF. The DNA for the CDR3 is TGTGCCAGTAGTATAGGAGACAGGGGGTGGCCCGGCGAGCAGTACTTC.